This T cell receptor beta chain was found in a study of low-dose radiotherapy and immunotherapy resistance in tumors. The wider study: The treatment that patients received was intravenous nivolumab 240 mg every two weeks plus ipilimumab 1 mg/kg every six weeks. At a dose of 200 mg/m2, intravenous cyclophosphamide was given every two weeks, one day before radiation and immunotherapy.

Germline assignment: CDR1 DFQATT and CDR2 SNEGSKA (reference sequence). The CDR3 is made up of 18 amino acids. J lost 6 bases, V lost 1 base, and 9 bases had no gene match. Priming of first-strand cDNA relied on TRAV- and TRBV-specific primers (covering alpha and beta chains). TCR amplification ran 15 to 20 PCR cycles using constant-region and V-primer adapter primers. With in vitro transcription, the isolated mRNA was amplified. TCRdb analysed the reads with MiXCR anew, one entry per CDR3 protein. Of approximately 89,000 distinct CDR3 sequences listed, 15% to 20% are singletons. Time point of the sample: before trial treatment. This clonotype was picked up many times.

The sequencing used PBMCs, collected before treatment. The rearrangement uses TRBV20-1 and TRBJ2-1, with 16 bases matching TRBD2. The clonotype comes from a male donor with prostate cancer. Written as DNA, the CDR3 is TGCAGTGCTAGAGCCGGGACTAGCGGGAGGGCCCTCGGCAATGAGCAGTTCTTC. Translated: CSARAGTSGRALGNEQFF.